This T cell receptor (beta chain) was retrieved from a study of T cell responses to AZD1222 COVID-19 vaccine. General study results and limits: Donors in the cohort were predominantly white British and more often female, and clonal diversity was possibly underestimated. Only a handful of people who got AZD1222 tested seropositive at baseline. Across spike, vaccine-associated CD4 TCRs were found, dominant at 160-218 and 743-854.

Generated by immunoSEQ multiplex PCR, the TCRdb table keeps only in-frame clones and is missing some. Altogether approximately 130,000 clones are present, nearly 90% being singletons, with the ten largest covering around 5.3%. Concerning this clone itself: Its target is unknown.

V lost 5 bases and J 6 bases, leaving 14 bases between the germline ends. Germline values: CDR1 LNHNV, CDR2 YYDKDF (reference sequence). This CDR3 has 14 amino acids. Whether given at about 4 or about 12 weeks, second doses were pooled. Material: peripheral blood, obtained 28 days after the second AZD1222 dose. V gene TRBV15 combines with J gene TRBJ2-4; a weak D match, TRBD2 (5 bases). This receptor was obtained from an adult who received the AZD1222 COVID-19 vaccine. The chain's CDR3 is CATSFGLSLNIQYF. CDR3 coding DNA: TGTGCCACCAGCTTCGGACTCTCTTTAAACATTCAGTACTTC.